This T cell receptor (beta chain) was identified in a study of response to subunit inactivated influenza vaccine. TCRdb re-called the RT-PCR reads through MiXCR, storing one row per CDR3 protein. The profile shows about 520,000 distinct CDR3 sequences, 25% of them singletons. This CDR3 has 11 residues. Trimming removed 6 bases from V and 3 bases from J, with 5 bases in between. This clonotype appeared a few times. As yet, its antigen is unknown. General study findings and limits: There was a suggestion from the authors that each seasonal influenza vaccination recruits few new T cells.

The sequences come from CD4+ T cells sorted from PBMCs, collected around 5 days after vaccination. This receptor was identified in a man aged 50 or older who received an inactivated influenza vaccine. The V gene is TRBV12-3 or TRBV12-4, the J gene TRBJ2-5, with no clear D. CDR3 sequence (DNA): TGTGCCAGCAGGTACGAAGAGACCCAGTACTTC. This gives the protein CASRYEETQYF.